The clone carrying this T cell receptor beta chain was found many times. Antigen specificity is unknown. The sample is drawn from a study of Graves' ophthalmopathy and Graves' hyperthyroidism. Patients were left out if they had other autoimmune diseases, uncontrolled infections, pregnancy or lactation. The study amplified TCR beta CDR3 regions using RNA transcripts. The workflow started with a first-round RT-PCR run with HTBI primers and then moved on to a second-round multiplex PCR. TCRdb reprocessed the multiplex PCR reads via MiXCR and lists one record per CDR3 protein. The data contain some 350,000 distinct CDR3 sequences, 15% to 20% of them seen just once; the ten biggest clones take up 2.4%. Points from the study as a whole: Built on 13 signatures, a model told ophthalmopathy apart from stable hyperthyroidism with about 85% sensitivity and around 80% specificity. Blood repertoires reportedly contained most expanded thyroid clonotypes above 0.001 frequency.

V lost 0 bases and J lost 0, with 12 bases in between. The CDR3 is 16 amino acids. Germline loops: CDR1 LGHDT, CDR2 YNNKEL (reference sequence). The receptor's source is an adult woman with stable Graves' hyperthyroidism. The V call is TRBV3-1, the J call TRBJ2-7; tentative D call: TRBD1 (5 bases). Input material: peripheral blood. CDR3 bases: TGTGCCAGCAGCCAAGATCGGTGGGGCAGCTCCTACGAGCAGTACTTC. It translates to CASSQDRWGSSYEQYF.